The sequence of this TCR beta chain was determined in a study of blood T cell repertoires in COVID-19. Study information: The study drew acute and convalescent COVID-19 samples from the United States, Italy and Spain.

This CDR3 spans 18 amino acids. The junction had 14 bases not matched to a gene; V was cut back by 3 bases and J by 6 bases. Germline assignment: CDR1 SGDLS and CDR2 YYNGEE. Generated by immunoSEQ multiplex PCR, the TCRdb table keeps only in-frame clones and is missing some. Of 80,000 to 100,000 clones listed, approximately 90% are singletons. The clonotype was recovered from a human donor with active COVID-19. The donor label of this sample is uncertain. The sequencing input was peripheral blood. V gene TRBV9 combines with J gene TRBJ1-6, with 8 positions matching TRBD1. The CDR3 DNA reads TGTGCCAGCAGCGATTCTCACCCCGCAGGGGGCGTTAATTCACCCCTCCACTTT. This translates into CASSDSHPAGGVNSPLHF.